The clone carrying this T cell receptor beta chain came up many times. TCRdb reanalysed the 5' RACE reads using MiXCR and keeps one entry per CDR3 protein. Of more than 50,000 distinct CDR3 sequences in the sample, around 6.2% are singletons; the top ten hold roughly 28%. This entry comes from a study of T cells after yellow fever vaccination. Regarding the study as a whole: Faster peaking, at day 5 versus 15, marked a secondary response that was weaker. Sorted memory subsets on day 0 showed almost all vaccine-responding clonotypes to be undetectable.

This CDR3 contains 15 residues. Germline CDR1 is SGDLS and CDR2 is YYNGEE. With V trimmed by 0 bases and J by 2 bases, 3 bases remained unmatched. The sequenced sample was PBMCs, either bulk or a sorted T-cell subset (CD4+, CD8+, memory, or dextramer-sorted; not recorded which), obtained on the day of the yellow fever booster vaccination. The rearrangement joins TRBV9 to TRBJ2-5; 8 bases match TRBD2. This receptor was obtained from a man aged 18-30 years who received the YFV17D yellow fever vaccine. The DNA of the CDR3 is TGTGCCAGCAGCGTAGAACCGGGAGGGCAAGAGACCCAGTACTTC. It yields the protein CASSVEPGGQETQYF.